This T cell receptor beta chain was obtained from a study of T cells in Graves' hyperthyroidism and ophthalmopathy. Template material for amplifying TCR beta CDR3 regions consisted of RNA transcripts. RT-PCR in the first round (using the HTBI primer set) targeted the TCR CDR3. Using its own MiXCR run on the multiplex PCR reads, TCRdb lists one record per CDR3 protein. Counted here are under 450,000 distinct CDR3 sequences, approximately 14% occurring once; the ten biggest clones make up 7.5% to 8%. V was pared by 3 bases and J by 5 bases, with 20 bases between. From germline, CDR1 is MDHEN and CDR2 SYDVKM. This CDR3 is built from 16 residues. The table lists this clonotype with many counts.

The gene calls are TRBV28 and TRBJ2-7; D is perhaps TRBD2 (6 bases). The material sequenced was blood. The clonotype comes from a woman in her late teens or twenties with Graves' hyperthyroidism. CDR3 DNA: TGTGCCAGCAGTTTCTCCCACCGGTGGGCGGGGAACGAGCAGTACTTC. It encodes CASSFSHRWAGNEQYF.